These 3 T cell receptor beta chains were all obtained from the same sample, sequenced in a study of shared clonotypes between healthy human individuals. Sequenced by immunoSEQ multiplex PCR; TCRdb stores in-frame clones only, minus some. The data hold roughly 490,000 clones, with roughly four fifths observed a single time. The sequencing sample was made of PBMCs. Receptors were obtained from a woman in her 40s in good health. Some clones in this sample may be carry-over from other donors' samples.

The chain has TRBV4-2 and TRBJ2-7, with 8 nucleotides matching TRBD2. J lost 2 bases, V lost 4 bases, and 10 bases had no gene match. The CDR3 consists of 16 residues. Germline V gene lookup returns CDR1 LGHNA and CDR2 YNFKEQ. CDR3: CASSLLKVAGPYEQYF. In DNA, the CDR3 is TGTGCCAGCAGCCTTCTCAAGGTAGCGGGGCCCTACGAGCAGTACTTC.

This clone came up a few times. Here the CDR3 reads CASRIAGRTYNEQFF. The CDR3 DNA reads as TGTGCCAGCAGGATAGCGGGAAGAACCTACAATGAGCAGTTCTTC. The V and J genes are TRBV6-5 and TRBJ2-1; 8 bases agree with TRBD2. The trim removed 6 bases at V and 2 bases at J, leaving 6 bases unmatched. The CDR3 is 15 amino acids. In germline, CDR1 is MNHEY, CDR2 SVGAGI.

The V call is TRBV19, the J call TRBJ1-5; D not resolved. Germline assignment: CDR1 LNHDA and CDR2 SQIVND (reference sequence). V lost 6 bases and J lost 4, with 13 bases in between. The CDR3 spans 14 residues. CDR3 coding DNA: TGTGCCAGTAGCCGTCGACCCGCAAATCAGCCCCAGCATTTT. Translated: CASSRRPANQPQHF.